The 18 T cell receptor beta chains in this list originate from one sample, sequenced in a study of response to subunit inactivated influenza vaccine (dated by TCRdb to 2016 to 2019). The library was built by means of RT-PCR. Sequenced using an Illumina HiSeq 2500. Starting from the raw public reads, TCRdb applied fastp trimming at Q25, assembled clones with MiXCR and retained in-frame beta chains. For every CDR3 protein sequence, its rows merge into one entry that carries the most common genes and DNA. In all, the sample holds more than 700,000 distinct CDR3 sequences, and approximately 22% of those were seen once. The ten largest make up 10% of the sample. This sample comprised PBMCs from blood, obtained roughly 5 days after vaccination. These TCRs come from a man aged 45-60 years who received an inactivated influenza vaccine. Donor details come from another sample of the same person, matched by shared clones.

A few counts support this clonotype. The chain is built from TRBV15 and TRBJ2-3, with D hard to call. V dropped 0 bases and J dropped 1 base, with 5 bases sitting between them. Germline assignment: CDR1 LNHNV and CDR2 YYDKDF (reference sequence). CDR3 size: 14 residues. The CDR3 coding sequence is TGTGCCACCAGCAGAGATTCGGGCACAGATACGCAGTATTTT. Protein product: CATSRDSGTDTQYF.

The CDR3 spells CASSPGGLQGTYEQYF. The DNA for the CDR3 is TGCGCCAGCAGCCCCGGAGGATTACAGGGGACCTACGAGCAGTACTTC. The rearrangement joins TRBV5-1 to TRBJ2-7; 7 positions agree with TRBD1. Per germline, CDR1 SGHRS and CDR2 YFSETQ. This CDR3 has 16 amino acids. V lost 4 bases to trimming and J lost 2 bases; unmatched junction nucleotides: 12. Full variable domain (missing parts from reference TRBV5-1 and TRBJ2-7): KAGVTQTPRYLIKTRGQQVTLSCSPISGHRSVSWYQQTPGQGLQFLFEYFSETQRNKGNFPGRFSGRQFSNSRSEMNVSTLELGDSALYLCASSPGGLQGTYEQYFGPGTRLTVT.

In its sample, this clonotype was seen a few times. Here the CDR3 DNA reads TGTGCCAGCAGCGACCCGATTGGTCGTCATGAAAAACTGTTTTTT. It specifies CASSDPIGRHEKLFF. The J gene is TRBJ1-4, the V gene TRBV6-2 or TRBV6-3, with no clear D. CDR1 is MNHEY and CDR2 is SVGEGT in the germline V gene. Trimming pared 6 bases from V and 6 bases from J, leaving 17 bases between. The CDR3 is 15 residues long.

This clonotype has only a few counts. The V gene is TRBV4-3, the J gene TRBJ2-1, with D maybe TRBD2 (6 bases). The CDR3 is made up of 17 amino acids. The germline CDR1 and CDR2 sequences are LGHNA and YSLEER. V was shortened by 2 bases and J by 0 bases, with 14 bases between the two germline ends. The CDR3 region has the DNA TGCGCCAGCAGCCAATCAACTCTGCGGGGCTCCTACAATGAGCAGTTCTTC. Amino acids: CASSQSTLRGSYNEQFF.

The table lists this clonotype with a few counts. CDR3 loop: CASSSSASGVYEQYF. CDR3 nucleotides: TGTGCCAGCAGTTCCAGTGCTAGCGGAGTTTACGAGCAGTACTTC. V gene TRBV6-5 combines with J gene TRBJ2-7, with 7 bases matching TRBD2. The CDR3 sequence is 15 residues long. V dropped 4 bases and J dropped 4; count of bases not matched to a gene: 10. Germline V CDR1 and CDR2: MNHEY, SVGAGI.

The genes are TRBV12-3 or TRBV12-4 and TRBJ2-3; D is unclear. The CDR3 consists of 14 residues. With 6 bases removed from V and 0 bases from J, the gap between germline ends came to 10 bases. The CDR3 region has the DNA TGTGCCAGCAGCTTGTCCTGGAGCACAGATACGCAGTATTTT. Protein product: CASSLSWSTDTQYF.

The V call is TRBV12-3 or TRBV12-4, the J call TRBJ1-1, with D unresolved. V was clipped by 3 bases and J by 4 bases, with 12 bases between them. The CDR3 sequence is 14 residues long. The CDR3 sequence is CASSLGRMGTEAFF. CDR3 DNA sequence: TGTGCCAGCAGTTTGGGCCGGATGGGCACTGAAGCTTTCTTT.

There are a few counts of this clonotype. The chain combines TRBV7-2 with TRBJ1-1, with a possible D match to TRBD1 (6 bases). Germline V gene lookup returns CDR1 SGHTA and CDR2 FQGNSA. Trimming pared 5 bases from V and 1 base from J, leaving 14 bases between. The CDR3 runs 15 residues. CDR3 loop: CASSPRGWANTEAFF. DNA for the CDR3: TGTGCCAGCAGCCCCAGGGGTTGGGCGAACACTGAAGCTTTCTTT. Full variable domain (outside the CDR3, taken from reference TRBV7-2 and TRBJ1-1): GAGVSQSPSNKVTEKGKDVELRCDPISGHTALYWYRQSLGQGLEFLIYFQGNSAPDKSGLPSDRFSAERTGGSVSTLTIQRTQQEDSAVYLCASSPRGWANTEAFFGQGTRLTVV.

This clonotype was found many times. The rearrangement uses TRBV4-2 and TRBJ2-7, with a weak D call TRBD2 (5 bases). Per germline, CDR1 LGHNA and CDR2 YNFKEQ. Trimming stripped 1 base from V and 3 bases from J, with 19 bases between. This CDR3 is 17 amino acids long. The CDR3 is CASSQAPASLLIYEQYF. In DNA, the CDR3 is TGTGCCAGCAGCCAAGCCCCGGCTAGCCTTCTAATCTACGAGCAGTACTTC.

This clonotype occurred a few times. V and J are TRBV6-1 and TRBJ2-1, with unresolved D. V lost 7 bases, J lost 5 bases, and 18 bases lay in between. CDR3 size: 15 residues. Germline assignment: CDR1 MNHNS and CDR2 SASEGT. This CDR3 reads CASINFAENHNEQFF. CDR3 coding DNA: TGTGCCAGCATCAACTTCGCGGAAAACCACAATGAGCAGTTCTTC.

CDR3 sequence (DNA): TGTGCCAGCAGCTTCATGGGAGGGGGCGGCACAGATACGCAGTATTTT. Its protein product is CASSFMGGGGTDTQYF. The gene calls are TRBV7-2 and TRBJ2-3; D might be TRBD1 or TRBD2, each matching 7 bases. The CDR3 spans 16 residues. V was clipped by 3 bases and J by 1 base, with 14 bases between them. Germline-derived CDR1 and CDR2 are SGHTA and FQGNSA.

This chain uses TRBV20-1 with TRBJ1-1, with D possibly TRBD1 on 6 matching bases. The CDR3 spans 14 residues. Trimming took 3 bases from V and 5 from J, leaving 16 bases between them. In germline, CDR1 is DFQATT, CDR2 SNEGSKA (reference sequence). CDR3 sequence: CSARYSQGWTEAFF. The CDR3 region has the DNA TGCAGTGCTAGGTACAGTCAGGGGTGGACTGAAGCTTTCTTT.

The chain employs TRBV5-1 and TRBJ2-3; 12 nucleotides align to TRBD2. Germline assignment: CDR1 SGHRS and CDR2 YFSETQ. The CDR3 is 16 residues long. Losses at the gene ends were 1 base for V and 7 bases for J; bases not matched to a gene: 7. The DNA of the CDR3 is TGCGCCAGCAGCTTGATGGCTAGCGGGGGGGCGAATACGCAGTATTTT. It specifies CASSLMASGGANTQYF.

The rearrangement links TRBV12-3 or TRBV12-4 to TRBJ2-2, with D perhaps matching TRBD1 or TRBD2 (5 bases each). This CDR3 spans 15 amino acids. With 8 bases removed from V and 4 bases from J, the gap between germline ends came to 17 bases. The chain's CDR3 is CASQARGAGTGELFF. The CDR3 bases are TGTGCCAGCCAAGCAAGGGGCGCGGGCACCGGGGAGCTGTTTTTT.

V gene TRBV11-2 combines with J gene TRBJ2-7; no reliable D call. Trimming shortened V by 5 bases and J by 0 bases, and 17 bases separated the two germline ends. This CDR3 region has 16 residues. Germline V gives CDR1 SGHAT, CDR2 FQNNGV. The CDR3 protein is CASSERPLVFSYEQYF. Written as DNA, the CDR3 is TGTGCCAGCAGCGAACGTCCGTTGGTCTTCTCCTACGAGCAGTACTTC.

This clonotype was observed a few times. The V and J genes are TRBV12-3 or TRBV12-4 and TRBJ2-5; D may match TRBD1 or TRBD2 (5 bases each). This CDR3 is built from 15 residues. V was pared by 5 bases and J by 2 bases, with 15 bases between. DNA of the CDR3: TGTGCCAGCAGTCCTCGTGGGACGGGGCAAGAGACCCAGTACTTC. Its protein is CASSPRGTGQETQYF.

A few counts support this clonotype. CDR3 sequence: CASSAVQGLRYNEQFF. The CDR3 DNA reads TGTGCCAGCAGCGCCGTCCAGGGATTAAGGTACAATGAGCAGTTCTTC. V is TRBV9 and J is TRBJ2-1; D perhaps matches TRBD1 (5 bases). Germline lookup yields CDR1 SGDLS and CDR2 YYNGEE. CDR3 size: 16 residues. Trimming removed 3 bases from V and 4 bases from J, with 17 bases in between.

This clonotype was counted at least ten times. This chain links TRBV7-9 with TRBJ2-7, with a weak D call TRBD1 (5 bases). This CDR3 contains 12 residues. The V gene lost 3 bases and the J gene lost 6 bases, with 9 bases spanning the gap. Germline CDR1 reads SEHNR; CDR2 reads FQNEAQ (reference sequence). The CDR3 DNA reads TGTGCCAGCAGCTTCCCCAGGGCCGAGCAGTACTTC. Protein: CASSFPRAEQYF.